This T cell receptor beta chain was profiled in a study of technical replicates of blood from several donors (dated by TCRdb to the late 2010s). This clone was seen only once. The antigen it binds to is not known. Nothing much larger sits one base from this clone, and base qualities are not available. Counted from cysteine to phenylalanine, this CDR3 has 17 amino acids. Only the CDR3 part of the read is kept: 51 bases, read in frame from the first base. From the germline V gene, CDR1 is LGHNA and CDR2 is YNFKEQ. V drops 2 bases and J drops 6 bases, leaving 20 bases in between. Library generation was performed with the immunoSEQ multiplex PCR assay. Here the immuneACCESS table is served through TCRdb, limited to in-frame sequences with V and J called. Missing clones are a known gap in these copies; in checked studies unresolved V genes cover under half, and the rest lacks a known reason. This sample gives more than 65,000 clones in total; around 97% of them show up just once. The ten largest clones take up around 0.31% of the sample.

The sample was T cells isolated from PBMCs. The chain uses TRBV4-2 and TRBJ2-1; TRBD2 is a weak D gene call, 5 bases matching. The TCR was taken from a human donor in good health. The DNA sequence follows: TGTGCCAGCAGCCAATCCCTACTAGTGCCTAAGGGCAATGAGCAGTTCTTC. This codes for CASSQSLLVPKGNEQFF.